This is a list of T cell receptor beta chains from one sample in a study of naive and memory T cell subsets. TCRdb fed the UMI-ligation and nested PCR reads into MiXCR, producing one record per CDR3 protein. The sample contains approximately 80,000 distinct CDR3 sequences, about 9.9% of which appear only once. Material for sequencing was naive CD8+ T cells from blood. The receptors derive from a human donor in good health. Both conserved end residues are part of each CDR3. Fields, in order: CDR3 DNA, CDR3 protein, J gene, D gene, clone size, V gene. The D gene is left open where the match is weak. Size values are once, few and many counts, or a class for expanded clones, and some rows have none.

TGTGCCAGCAGCCACGGGGGGGGGCGGACTGAAGCTTTCTTT	CASSHGGGRTEAFF	TRBJ1-1	-	-	TRBV6-2/TRBV6-3
TGCAGCGTTGCGACTAGCACCCCTAGGAGCTCCTACAATGAGCAGTTCTTC	CSVATSTPRSSYNEQFF	TRBJ2-1	TRBD2	few	TRBV29-1
TGTGCCAGCTCACCTCAAAACAGGGAACCTGAAGCTTTCTTT	CASSPQNREPEAFF	TRBJ1-1	-	-	TRBV18
TGTGCCAGCAGCTTCCCACCGGGACAGGGTTGGAACATTCAGTACTTC	CASSFPPGQGWNIQYF	TRBJ2-4	TRBD1	many	TRBV5-6
TGTGCCAGCAGCAATAGCAATCAGCCCCAGCATTTT	CASSNSNQPQHF	TRBJ1-5	-	many	TRBV9
TGTGCCAGCAGCGTAGGTGCGGGACAGGGTGTGATCGAGCAGTACTTC	CASSVGAGQGVIEQYF	TRBJ2-7	TRBD1	few	TRBV9
TGTGCCAGCAGTTTATTCGGGAGCGGGAGGGGAGTCGGGACCGGGGAGCTGTTTTTT	CASSLFGSGRGVGTGELFF	TRBJ2-2	TRBD2	few	TRBV28
TGTGCCAGCAGCCCCGGGCCCTCCCTGGGGGCCTACGAGCAGTACTTC	CASSPGPSLGAYEQYF	TRBJ2-7	-	few	TRBV4-2
TGTGCCAGCAGCCAAGATCGAAGCGGGAAAGGGGAGCAGTACTTC	CASSQDRSGKGEQYF	TRBJ2-7	TRBD2	many	TRBV4-2
TGTGCCAGCAGTTTTTCTAAGTACAATGAGCAGTTCTTC	CASSFSKYNEQFF	TRBJ2-1	-	many	TRBV27
TGTGCCAGCAGCCCAACTAGCACTGAGCAGTTCTTC	CASSPTSTEQFF	TRBJ2-1	-	many	TRBV5-5
TGCAGCGTAGGGGGAGACAGAGGGAACTATGGCTACACCTTC	CSVGGDRGNYGYTF	TRBJ1-2	-	many	TRBV29-1
TGTGCCAGCAGTTCGCGAGTGGGACAGGGGGCGCAAGGGGCCAACGTCCTGACTTTC	CASSSRVGQGAQGANVLTF	TRBJ2-6	TRBD1	-	TRBV12-3/TRBV12-4
TGTGCCAGCAGCTCACTAGCGGGAGGAGAAGAGACCCAGTACTTC	CASSSLAGGEETQYF	TRBJ2-5	TRBD2	-	TRBV7-9
TGTGCCAGCAGCACCCGAACAGCGGGAGTAATCACCGGGGAGCTGTTTTTT	CASSTRTAGVITGELFF	TRBJ2-2	TRBD2	few	TRBV7-9
TGTGCCAGCAGCGTAGTAGGTCCTGGCTACACCTTC	CASSVVGPGYTF	TRBJ1-2	-	-	TRBV9
TGCAGTGCTAGCCTAGCGGGAGGGCCCCCTAGCACAGATACGCAGTATTTT	CSASLAGGPPSTDTQYF	TRBJ2-3	TRBD2	-	TRBV20-1
TGTGCCAGCAGCTTGTTGGGACAGGGAGTAGAGACCCAGTACTTC	CASSLLGQGVETQYF	TRBJ2-5	TRBD1	few	TRBV5-4
TGCAGCGTTCAGACAGGGGACAACTACGAGCAGTACTTC	CSVQTGDNYEQYF	TRBJ2-7	TRBD1	-	TRBV29-1
TGTGCCACCAATGGGGGGTATCAAGGCTACACCTTC	CATNGGYQGYTF	TRBJ1-2	-	few	TRBV28
TGTGCCAGCAGCTCTCCTCGGGGGACCCAGTACTTC	CASSSPRGTQYF	TRBJ2-5	-	many	TRBV11-3
TGTGCCAGCACCCTGATCTTGGAGAACACTGAAGCTTTCTTT	CASTLILENTEAFF	TRBJ1-1	-	many	TRBV6-1
TGTGCCAGCAGTTCCGGACAGGGGAGTCAGCCCCAGCATTTT	CASSSGQGSQPQHF	TRBJ1-5	TRBD1	few	TRBV28
TGTGCCAGCAGTTTAAGGGCTGATAATGAGCAGTTCTTC	CASSLRADNEQFF	TRBJ2-1	-	many	TRBV28
TGCAGTGCTAGTGATAATGGCAGGGCCTACGAGCAGTACTTC	CSASDNGRAYEQYF	TRBJ2-7	-	few	TRBV20-1
TGTGCCAGTAGTAAAGCTCAGGGGAAGCGGTACAATGAGCAGTTCTTC	CASSKAQGKRYNEQFF	TRBJ2-1	-	few	TRBV19
TGTGCCAGCAGTTTATCACAGGTCCGCGCCGAGCAGTACTTC	CASSLSQVRAEQYF	TRBJ2-7	-	-	TRBV27
TGCGCCAGCAGCCAAGTACTGTGGCAGCCCCAGCATTTT	CASSQVLWQPQHF	TRBJ1-5	-	-	TRBV4-1
TGTGCCAGCAGTCCGTCAACAGGGCTCCAAGAGACCCAGTACTTC	CASSPSTGLQETQYF	TRBJ2-5	-	few	TRBV28
TGCAGCGTTTACAGGGCGAACACTGAAGCTTTCTTT	CSVYRANTEAFF	TRBJ1-1	-	many	TRBV29-1
TGTGCCAGCTCCCTATCGGCTAAGTCACCCCTCCACTTT	CASSLSAKSPLHF	TRBJ1-6	-	many	TRBV27
TGTGCCAGCAGTCTATCGGGGCAGGGGGCCCACAATGAGCAGTTCTTC	CASSLSGQGAHNEQFF	TRBJ2-1	TRBD1	-	TRBV12-3/TRBV12-4
TGTGCCAGCAGCTCAGGACCAGTTCAACTGGGTCAGCCCCAGCATTTT	CASSSGPVQLGQPQHF	TRBJ1-5	-	many	TRBV5-4
TGTGCCAGCAGCCCCGCGGTAGTGGGGTCTGAAGCTTTCTTT	CASSPAVVGSEAFF	TRBJ1-1	-	many	TRBV6-5
TGTGCCAGCAGCTTAGGGCTAGCGGGGGAAAGTGGTAGACGCACAGATACGCAGTATTTT	CASSLGLAGESGRRTDTQYF	TRBJ2-3	TRBD2	-	TRBV7-2
TGTGCCAGCAGTTACTCGTTCTTGCAGGCTAGCGGGACCTACGAGCAGTACTTC	CASSYSFLQASGTYEQYF	TRBJ2-7	TRBD2	-	TRBV6-5
TGTGCCAGCTCATCCCGGGACAGGGTATATGAAAAACTGTTTTTT	CASSSRDRVYEKLFF	TRBJ1-4	TRBD1	-	TRBV18
TGTGCCAGTGCGTCGAGGGGGCTCTCGGTGAACACTGAAGCTTTCTTT	CASASRGLSVNTEAFF	TRBJ1-1	TRBD1	-	TRBV6-1
TGCAGTGCTAGAGGGAGTCTAGCGGGAGACTTCTACGAGCAGTACTTC	CSARGSLAGDFYEQYF	TRBJ2-7	TRBD2	many	TRBV20-1
TGTGCCAGCAGCCCCGAGGAGAGACTAGCCGTACGTAGTGAGACCCAGTACTTC	CASSPEERLAVRSETQYF	TRBJ2-5	TRBD2	-	TRBV27